This TCR beta chain was identified in a study of human T cells and chemical hapten exposure. MiXCR, applied by TCRdb to the RACE reads, yields one record per CDR3 protein. The sample yields about 360,000 distinct CDR3 sequences, nearly 5% seen once. Ten or more counts support this clonotype. Time point meaning: patch test 1, 2 weeks after DPC sensitization. This sample's treatment: therapeutic diphenylcyclopropenone sensitization with weekly scalp DPC. V was pared by 3 bases and J by 4 bases, with 6 bases between. This CDR3 region has 12 residues. The chain is built from TRBV12-3 or TRBV12-4 and TRBJ2-5; D might be TRBD2 (5 bases). The input for sequencing was whole blood, taken in connection with sensitization to the hapten diphenylcyclopropenone (DPC). The receptor's source is a woman aged 45-59 years with alopecia areata. Some clones in this sample may be carry-over from other donors' samples. For the CDR3, the DNA is TGTGCCAGCAGTTTCCGGGGAGAGACCCAGTACTTC. Translating gives CASSFRGETQYF.